The 9 T cell receptor beta chains in this list originate from one sample, sequenced in a study of T cell changes during pregnancy in multiple sclerosis. The data were produced by immunoSEQ multiplex PCR, yet TCRdb's version contains in-frame clones alone and is incomplete. This repertoire shows under 110,000 clones, about 91% found once; its top ten account for over 3%. The starting material was peripheral blood, obtained in the second trimester of pregnancy. The source of these receptors is a female donor with multiple sclerosis, enrolled in a pregnancy study.

V and J are TRBV6-5 and TRBJ2-7; weak D call: TRBD1 (6 bases). The germline V gene has CDR1 MNHEY and CDR2 SVGAGI. The CDR3 is 13 amino acids. The V and J ends lost 8 bases and 6 bases respectively, with 17 bases between them. The CDR3 DNA reads TGTGCCAGCCGAGGGACATCTTCGGGCGAGCAGTACTTC. This codes for CASRGTSSGEQYF.

The chain is built from TRBV11-2 and TRBJ2-7; TRBD2 matches at 9 bases. CDR1 SGHAT and CDR2 FQNNGV come from the germline V gene. V lost 3 bases, J lost 2 bases, and 5 bases stayed unmatched. CDR3 length: 15 residues. The DNA of the CDR3 is TGTGCCAGCAGCTTCTGGACTAGCGAGACCTACGAGCAGTACTTC. Its translation is CASSFWTSETYEQYF.

V is TRBV28 and J is TRBJ2-2, with D maybe TRBD2 (5 bases). Deletions cut 10 bases from V and 1 base from J, with 13 bases between. Germline V CDR1 and CDR2: MDHEN, SYDVKM. This CDR3 is 14 amino acids long. The CDR3 DNA sequence: TGTGCCACCACTCTGAGCGGGAACACCGGGGAGCTGTTTTTT. Residues: CATTLSGNTGELFF. The full variable domain, with the rest looked up from reference TRBV28 and TRBJ2-2, is DVKVTQSSRYLVKRTGEKVFLECVQDMDHENMFWYRQDPGLGLRLIYFSYDVKMKEKGDIPEGYSVSREKKERFSLILESASTNQTSMYLCATTLSGNTGELFFGEGSRLTVL.

A single count supports this clone. The V gene is TRBV29-1, the J gene TRBJ1-2; 10 bases line up with TRBD1. Trimming took 7 bases from V and 6 from J; bases not matched to a gene: 5. The CDR3 is 12 amino acids. Looked up from germline, CDR1 is SQVTM and CDR2 is ANQGSEA. The CDR3 loop is CSDGTGAHGYTF. CDR3 nucleotides: TGCAGCGACGGGACAGGGGCACATGGCTACACCTTC.

J is TRBJ2-1 and V is TRBV27, with 7 nucleotides matching TRBD1. This CDR3 spans 19 amino acids. Trimming removed 9 bases from V and 0 bases from J; junction bases left unmatched: 20. In germline, CDR1 is MNHEY, CDR2 SMNVEV (reference sequence). The CDR3 nucleotides are TGTGCCAGACCCAACCGGGGACAGCCCAATTCGGGCTCCTACAATGAGCAGTTCTTC. It specifies CARPNRGQPNSGSYNEQFF.

V and J are TRBV6-4 and TRBJ1-2, with 7 bases that match TRBD1. CDR1 and CDR2 from the germline V gene are MRHNA and SNTAGT. CDR3 length equals 13 residues. Trimming at V came to 5 bases and at J to 4 bases, leaving 4 bases not matched to a gene. CDR3 protein: CASSQDRTYGYTF. The CDR3 DNA reads TGTGCCAGCAGTCAGGACAGGACCTATGGCTACACCTTC.

V and J are TRBV6-1 and TRBJ2-3; 8 bases are a match to TRBD2. The V gene end was trimmed by 6 bases and the J gene end by 4 bases; junction bases not matched to a gene: 9. Germline lookup yields CDR1 MNHNS and CDR2 SASEGT. The CDR3 spans 15 residues. The CDR3 bases are TGTGCCAGCAGAGATGGTAGCGGGATCGCAGATACGCAGTATTTT. Translation: CASRDGSGIADTQYF.

CDR3 in amino acids: CASSTTSGSPNEQFF. In DNA, the CDR3 is TGTGCCAGCAGCACGACAAGCGGGAGTCCCAATGAGCAGTTCTTC. The chain joins TRBV11-2 to TRBJ2-1; TRBD2 aligns across 8 bases. The CDR3 is made up of 15 amino acids. After removal of 5 bases from V and 6 bases from J, the junction contained 9 bases not matched to a gene. Germline-derived CDR1 and CDR2 are SGHAT and FQNNGV.

Of note for this clone: The junction differs from germline at one of its ends, possibly a read error. CDR3: CASSDSPSLTGELFF. In nucleotides, the CDR3 is TGTGCCAGCAGTGACTCCCCGTCCCTGACCGGGGAGCTGTTTTTT. The V gene is TRBV6-6, the J gene TRBJ2-2, with D uncertain. The CDR3 runs to 15 residues. Germline CDR1 is MNHNY and CDR2 is SVGAGI (reference sequence).